These T cell receptor beta chains were read from a single sample in a study of blood T cell repertoires in COVID-19. The repertoire was sequenced with immunoSEQ multiplex PCR; TCRdb's copy has only in-frame clones and lacks some. The sample consists of about 190,000 clones, about three quarters of them appearing once. The specimen was peripheral blood. Every receptor here comes from a woman of 80 years or more with active or convalescent COVID-19. The CDR3 runs from the conserved cysteine through the conserved F or W. A D gene is named only where the DNA matches it firmly. Clone size, where shown, is once, few, many, or a class for clones that have expanded.

j_call: TRBJ1-1
v_call: TRBV5-4
d_call: .
clone_size: .
cdr3_aa: CASSLYEGEGTEAFF
cdr3_nt: TGTGCCAGCAGCTTGTATGAGGGAGAGGGCACTGAAGCTTTCTTT

j_call: TRBJ1-2
v_call: TRBV5-4
d_call: .
clone_size: .
cdr3_aa: CASSSEMVGGALGYTF
cdr3_nt: TGTGCCAGCAGCTCGGAAATGGTAGGGGGGGCGCTTGGCTACACCTTC

j_call: TRBJ2-4
v_call: TRBV7-9
d_call: .
clone_size: few
cdr3_aa: CASSLSGLTKNIQYF
cdr3_nt: TGTGCCAGCAGCTTATCGGGGTTAACCAAAAACATTCAGTACTTC

j_call: TRBJ1-2
v_call: TRBV19
d_call: TRBD1
clone_size: .
cdr3_aa: CASSLGTGTEYGYTF
cdr3_nt: TGTGCCAGTAGTCTGGGAACCGGGACAGAGTATGGCTACACCTTC

j_call: TRBJ2-5
v_call: TRBV4-1
d_call: TRBD2
clone_size: .
cdr3_aa: CASSQGTSGVIQETQYF
cdr3_nt: TGCGCCAGCAGCCAGGGGACTAGCGGGGTCATCCAAGAGACCCAGTACTTC

j_call: TRBJ2-1
v_call: TRBV4-2
d_call: TRBD2
clone_size: .
cdr3_aa: CASSQEGGRGSYNEQFF
cdr3_nt: TGTGCCAGCAGCCAAGAGGGTGGGAGGGGCTCCTACAATGAGCAGTTCTTC

j_call: TRBJ2-7
v_call: TRBV10-3
d_call: .
clone_size: few
cdr3_aa: CAHAPYGQGYEQYF
cdr3_nt: TGTGCCCACGCCCCCTATGGGCAGGGCTACGAGCAGTACTTC

j_call: TRBJ2-7
v_call: TRBV5-4
d_call: .
clone_size: .
cdr3_aa: CASSLPSSSARYEQYF
cdr3_nt: TGTGCCAGCAGCTTACCCTCTTCTAGCGCTCGTTACGAGCAGTACTTC

j_call: TRBJ2-3
v_call: TRBV3-1/TRBV3-2
d_call: TRBD2
clone_size: .
cdr3_aa: CASSQDRAGRSTDTQYF
cdr3_nt: TGTGCCAGCAGCCAAGATAGAGCGGGGCGTAGCACAGATACGCAGTATTTT

j_call: TRBJ2-2
v_call: TRBV9
d_call: TRBD1
clone_size: .
cdr3_aa: CASSVVMGTGDTGELFF
cdr3_nt: TGTGCCAGCAGCGTAGTAATGGGGACAGGGGACACCGGGGAGCTGTTTTTT

j_call: TRBJ2-7
v_call: TRBV6-6
d_call: .
clone_size: .
cdr3_aa: CASGQASSYEQYF
cdr3_nt: TGTGCCAGCGGGCAGGCAAGCTCCTACGAGCAGTACTTC

j_call: TRBJ1-1
v_call: TRBV12-3/TRBV12-4
d_call: .
clone_size: .
cdr3_aa: CASTETGIDEAFF
cdr3_nt: TGTGCCAGCACCGAAACCGGGATAGATGAAGCTTTCTTT

j_call: TRBJ2-3
v_call: TRBV5-4
d_call: .
clone_size: once
cdr3_aa: CASSPLRPADTQYF
cdr3_nt: TGTGCCAGCAGCCCCTTGCGCCCCGCAGATACGCAGTATTTT

j_call: TRBJ1-2
v_call: TRBV28
d_call: TRBD1
clone_size: .
cdr3_aa: CASRTLGQGVYGYTF
cdr3_nt: TGTGCCAGCAGGACCTTAGGACAGGGCGTCTATGGCTACACCTTC

j_call: TRBJ1-3
v_call: TRBV7-2
d_call: .
clone_size: .
cdr3_aa: CASRFGGGLGNTIYF
cdr3_nt: TGTGCCAGCAGATTCGGCGGGGGGTTGGGAAACACCATATATTTT

j_call: TRBJ2-1
v_call: TRBV9
d_call: TRBD2
clone_size: .
cdr3_aa: CASSLTSGGFNEQFF
cdr3_nt: TGTGCCAGCAGCCTTACTAGCGGGGGCTTTAATGAGCAGTTCTTC

j_call: TRBJ1-6
v_call: TRBV10-2
d_call: TRBD1
clone_size: .
cdr3_aa: CASSEQGANSPLHF
cdr3_nt: TGCGCCAGCAGTGAGCAGGGGGCGAATTCACCCCTCCACTTT

j_call: TRBJ1-3
v_call: TRBV6-1
d_call: .
clone_size: .
cdr3_aa: CASSEGRSVGNTIYF
cdr3_nt: TGTGCCAGCAGTGAAGGGCGGAGTGTAGGAAACACCATATATTTT

j_call: TRBJ1-1
v_call: TRBV10-3
d_call: TRBD1
clone_size: few
cdr3_aa: CAIRTGQVNTEAFF
cdr3_nt: TGTGCCATTAGGACAGGGCAAGTGAACACTGAAGCTTTCTTT

j_call: TRBJ2-7
v_call: TRBV5-4
d_call: TRBD1
clone_size: .
cdr3_aa: CASSLDRGWHEQYF
cdr3_nt: TGTGCCAGCAGCCTCGACAGGGGATGGCACGAGCAGTACTTC

j_call: TRBJ1-6
v_call: TRBV5-1
d_call: TRBD1
clone_size: .
cdr3_aa: CASSVDRGNSPLHF
cdr3_nt: TGCGCCAGCAGCGTGGACAGGGGGAATTCACCCCTCCACTTT

j_call: TRBJ1-6
v_call: TRBV5-1
d_call: .
clone_size: few
cdr3_aa: CASSLGPGNSPLHF
cdr3_nt: TGCGCCAGCAGCTTGGGCCCGGGTAATTCACCCCTCCACTTT

j_call: TRBJ2-5
v_call: TRBV5-5
d_call: .
clone_size: once
cdr3_aa: CASSIEETQYF
cdr3_nt: TGTGCCAGCAGCATAGAGGAGACCCAGTACTTC

j_call: TRBJ2-5
v_call: TRBV6-2/TRBV6-3
d_call: TRBD2
clone_size: .
cdr3_aa: CASSYLLGGGEGWETQYF
cdr3_nt: TGTGCCAGCAGTTACCTCCTAGGCGGGGGGGAAGGATGGGAGACCCAGTACTTC

j_call: TRBJ1-1
v_call: TRBV5-1
d_call: .
clone_size: .
cdr3_aa: CASSTGPGGTEAFF
cdr3_nt: TGCGCCAGCAGCACGGGCCCCGGAGGCACTGAAGCTTTCTTT

j_call: TRBJ1-1
v_call: TRBV19
d_call: TRBD1
clone_size: .
cdr3_aa: CASSRQGNTEAFF
cdr3_nt: TGTGCCAGTAGCAGACAGGGTAACACTGAAGCTTTCTTT

j_call: TRBJ2-7
v_call: TRBV28
d_call: .
clone_size: .
cdr3_aa: CASSPPSSYEQYF
cdr3_nt: TGTGCCAGCAGTCCCCCTAGCTCCTACGAGCAGTACTTC

j_call: TRBJ1-1
v_call: TRBV9
d_call: .
clone_size: .
cdr3_aa: CASSVLPENTEAFF
cdr3_nt: TGTGCCAGCAGCGTCCTTCCAGAGAACACTGAAGCTTTCTTT

j_call: TRBJ1-2
v_call: TRBV27
d_call: TRBD1
clone_size: .
cdr3_aa: CASSRDRGGGYTF
cdr3_nt: TGTGCCAGCAGTAGAGACAGGGGTGGCGGCTACACCTTC